This T cell receptor (beta chain) was identified in a study of monozygotic twins with inflammatory bowel disease. Remarks on this clonotype: Its antigen is undetermined.

The CDR3 sequence is 16 residues long. Germline assignment: CDR1 LNHDA and CDR2 SQIVND (reference sequence). Total RNA input per TCR library was 3500 ng. Making cDNA involved eight separate reactions per sample. Through template switching, UMIs that included a 6-nucleotide sample barcode were added. TCRdb re-called the 5' RACE reads; one entry per CDR3 protein, DNA not given. In total, the table holds roughly 300,000 distinct CDR3 sequences. The study's findings and limits: Added variability in patient repertoires may stem from differing immunosuppressive treatments.

The source of this sequence is a human donor with ulcerative colitis or Crohn's disease, or a healthy co-twin of an affected twin (not recorded which). Sequenced: blood. J is TRBJ2-3 and V is TRBV19; TCRdb returns TRBD1, unconfirmable since there is no DNA. CDR3 protein: CASSVQQGASTDTQYF.